This T cell receptor beta chain stems from a study of siplizumab effects on memory and regulatory T cells. Note on this clone: Antigen specificity is unknown.

General observations from the study: The diversity of naive T cells seemed greater than that of memory cells, and their alloresponse contribution seemed major. Left unconfirmed was the suppressive function of proliferating Tregs from siplizumab cultures. Many proliferating CD4+ or CD8+ clones remained unclassified. Roughly 80-95% of them could not be assigned either a naive or a memory phenotype.

Sequencing of each sample assayed roughly 100,000 TCR templates. Produced via immunoSEQ multiplex PCR; TCRdb's table is partial and in-frame only. The sample yields tens of thousands of clones, roughly nine tenths seen once. The clonotype comes from a human donor in good health. Sequences were obtained from CD8+ T cells sorted from blood.

The CDR3 protein is CASSLDGGAYNEQFF. CDR3 sequence (DNA): TGTGCCAGCAGCTTAGACGGGGGAGCCTACAATGAGCAGTTCTTC. This chain links TRBV7-7 with TRBJ2-1, with D tentatively TRBD2 (6 bases). Germline V gene lookup returns CDR1 SSHAT and CDR2 FNYEAQ (reference sequence). V lost 1 base and J 2 bases, leaving 9 bases between the germline ends. This CDR3 is built from 15 residues.